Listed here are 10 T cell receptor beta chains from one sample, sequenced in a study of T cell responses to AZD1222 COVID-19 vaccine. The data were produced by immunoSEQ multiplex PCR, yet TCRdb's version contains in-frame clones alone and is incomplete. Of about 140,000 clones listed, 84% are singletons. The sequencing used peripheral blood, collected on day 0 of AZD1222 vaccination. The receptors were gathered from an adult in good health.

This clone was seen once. The CDR3 DNA reads as TGCAGTGCTAGTTGGGGAGCGGGAACCCTCCTCGTCCGATATGGCTACACCTTC. Translating gives CSASWGAGTLLVRYGYTF. The chain is built from TRBV20-1 and TRBJ1-2; D gene ambiguous. This CDR3 contains 18 residues. V lost 3 bases and J lost 5, with 28 bases in between. Germline V CDR1 and CDR2: DFQATT, SNEGSKA (reference sequence).

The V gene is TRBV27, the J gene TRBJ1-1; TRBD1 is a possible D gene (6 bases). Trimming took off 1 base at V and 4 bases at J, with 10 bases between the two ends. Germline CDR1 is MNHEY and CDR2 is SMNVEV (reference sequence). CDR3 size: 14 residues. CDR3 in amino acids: CASSLLQGGTEAFF. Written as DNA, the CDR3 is TGTGCCAGCAGTTTATTACAGGGAGGCACTGAAGCTTTCTTT.

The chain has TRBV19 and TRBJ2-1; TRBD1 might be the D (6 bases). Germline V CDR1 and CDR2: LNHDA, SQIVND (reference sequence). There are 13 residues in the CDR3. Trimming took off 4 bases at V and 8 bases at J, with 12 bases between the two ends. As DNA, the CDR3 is TGTGCCAGTAGTACACAACAGGGTTATGAGCAGTTCTTC. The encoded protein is CASSTQQGYEQFF. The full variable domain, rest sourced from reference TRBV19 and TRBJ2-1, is DGGITQSPKYLFRKEGQNVTLSCEQNLNHDAMYWYRQDPGQGLRLIYYSQIVNDFQKGDIAEGYSVSREKKESFPLTVTSAQKNPTAFYLCASSTQQGYEQFFGPGTRLTVL.

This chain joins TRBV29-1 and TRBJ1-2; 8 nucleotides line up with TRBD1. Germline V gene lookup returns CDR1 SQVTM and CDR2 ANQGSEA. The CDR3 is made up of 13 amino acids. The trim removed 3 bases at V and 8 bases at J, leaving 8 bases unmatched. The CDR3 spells CSVETGDGYGYTF. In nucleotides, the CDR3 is TGCAGCGTTGAGACAGGGGATGGTTACGGCTACACCTTC.

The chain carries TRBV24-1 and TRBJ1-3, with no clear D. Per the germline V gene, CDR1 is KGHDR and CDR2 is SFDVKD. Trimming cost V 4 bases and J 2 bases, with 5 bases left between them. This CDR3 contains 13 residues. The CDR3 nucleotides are TGTGCCACCAGTGAAAGCGCTGGAAACACCATATATTTT. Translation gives CATSESAGNTIYF.

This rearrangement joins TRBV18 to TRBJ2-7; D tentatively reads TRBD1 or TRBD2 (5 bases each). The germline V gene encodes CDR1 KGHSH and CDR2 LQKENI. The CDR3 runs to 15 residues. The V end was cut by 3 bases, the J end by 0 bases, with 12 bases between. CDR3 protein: CASSPSGQSSYEQYF. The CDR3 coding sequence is TGTGCCAGCTCACCGTCGGGGCAGAGCTCCTACGAGCAGTACTTC. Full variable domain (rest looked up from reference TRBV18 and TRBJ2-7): NAGVMQNPRHLVRRRGQEARLRCSPMKGHSHVYWYRQLPEEGLKFMVYLQKENIIDESGMPKERFSAEFPKEGPSILRIQQVVRGDSAAYFCASSPSGQSSYEQYFGPGTRLTVT.

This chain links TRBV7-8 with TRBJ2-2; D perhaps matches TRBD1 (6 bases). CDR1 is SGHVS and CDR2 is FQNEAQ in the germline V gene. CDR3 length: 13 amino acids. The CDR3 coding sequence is TGTGCTTTGCCAACAGGGCACACCGGGGAGCTGTTTTTT. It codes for CALPTGHTGELFF.

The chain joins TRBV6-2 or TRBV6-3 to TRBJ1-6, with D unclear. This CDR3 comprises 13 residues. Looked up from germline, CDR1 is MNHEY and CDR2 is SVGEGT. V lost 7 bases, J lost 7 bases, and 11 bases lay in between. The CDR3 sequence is CASNPGNNSPLHF. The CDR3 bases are TGTGCCAGCAACCCTGGTAACAATTCACCCCTCCACTTT.

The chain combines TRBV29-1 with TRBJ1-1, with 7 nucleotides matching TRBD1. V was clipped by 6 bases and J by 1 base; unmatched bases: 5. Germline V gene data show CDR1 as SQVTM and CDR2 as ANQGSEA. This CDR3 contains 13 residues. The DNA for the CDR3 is TGCAGCGTAGCTCAGGGGGGGAACACTGAAGCTTTCTTT. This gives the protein CSVAQGGNTEAFF.

The CDR3 region is CASSPTGKGDNEQFF. The CDR3 nucleotides are TGTGCCAGCAGTCCCACAGGGAAGGGCGACAATGAGCAGTTCTTC. This chain connects TRBV28 to TRBJ2-1; TRBD1 might be the D (6 bases). CDR3 length: 15 residues. Germline V lookup: CDR1 MDHEN, CDR2 SYDVKM. Trimming left V 5 bases short and J 5 bases short, with 16 bases between.